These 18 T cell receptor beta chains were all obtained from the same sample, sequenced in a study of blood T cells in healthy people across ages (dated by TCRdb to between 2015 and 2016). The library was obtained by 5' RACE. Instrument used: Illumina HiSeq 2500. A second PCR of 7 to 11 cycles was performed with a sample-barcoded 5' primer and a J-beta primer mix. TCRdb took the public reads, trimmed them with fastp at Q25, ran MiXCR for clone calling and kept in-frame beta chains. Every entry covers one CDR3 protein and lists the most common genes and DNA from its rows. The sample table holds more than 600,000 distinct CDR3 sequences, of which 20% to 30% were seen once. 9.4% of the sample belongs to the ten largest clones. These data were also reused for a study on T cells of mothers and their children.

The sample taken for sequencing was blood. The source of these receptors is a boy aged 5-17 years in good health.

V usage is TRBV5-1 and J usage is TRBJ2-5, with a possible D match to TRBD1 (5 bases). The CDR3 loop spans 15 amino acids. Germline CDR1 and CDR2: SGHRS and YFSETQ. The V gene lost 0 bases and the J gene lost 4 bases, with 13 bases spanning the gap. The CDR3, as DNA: TGCGCCAGCAGCTTGGTCCCGGCAGGGATAGAGACCCAGTACTTC. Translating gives CASSLVPAGIETQYF.

Here the CDR3 DNA reads TGTGCCAGCAGCCCCGGTGGGGGAGGGACTGAAGCTTTCTTT. This translates into CASSPGGGGTEAFF. The chain combines TRBV12-3 or TRBV12-4 with TRBJ1-1, with D maybe TRBD1 (5 bases). V was pared by 6 bases and J by 5 bases, with 16 bases between. This CDR3 has 14 residues.

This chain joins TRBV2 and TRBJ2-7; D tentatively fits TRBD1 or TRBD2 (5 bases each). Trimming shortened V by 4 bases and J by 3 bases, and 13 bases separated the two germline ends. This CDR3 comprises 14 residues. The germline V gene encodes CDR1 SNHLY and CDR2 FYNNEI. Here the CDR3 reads CASSGTRDVYEQYF. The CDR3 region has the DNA TGTGCCAGCAGTGGAACCCGGGACGTCTACGAGCAGTACTTC.

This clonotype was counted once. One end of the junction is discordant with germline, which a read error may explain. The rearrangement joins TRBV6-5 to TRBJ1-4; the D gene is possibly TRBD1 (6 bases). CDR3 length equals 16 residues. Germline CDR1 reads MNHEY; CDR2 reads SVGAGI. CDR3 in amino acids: CASRYSERQGNEKLFF. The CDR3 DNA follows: TGTGCCAGCAGGTACTCGGAGAGGCAGGGGAACGAAAAACTGTTTTTT.

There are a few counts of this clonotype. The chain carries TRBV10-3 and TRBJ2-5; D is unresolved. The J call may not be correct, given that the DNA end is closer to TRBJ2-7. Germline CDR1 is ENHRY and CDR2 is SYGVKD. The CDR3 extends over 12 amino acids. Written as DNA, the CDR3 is TGTGCCATCAGTGAGAACCTATACGAGCAGTACTTC. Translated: CAISENLYEQYF.

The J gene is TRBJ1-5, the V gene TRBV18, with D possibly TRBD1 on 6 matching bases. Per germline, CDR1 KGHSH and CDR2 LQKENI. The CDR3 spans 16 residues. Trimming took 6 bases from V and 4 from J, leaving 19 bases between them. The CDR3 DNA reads TGTGCCAGCTCTGGCCCTTTCGCGGACAGTAATCAGCCCCAGCATTTT. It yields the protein CASSGPFADSNQPQHF. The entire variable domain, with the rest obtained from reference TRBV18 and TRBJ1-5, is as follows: NAGVMQNPRHLVRRRGQEARLRCSPMKGHSHVYWYRQLPEEGLKFMVYLQKENIIDESGMPKERFSAEFPKEGPSILRIQQVVRGDSAAYFCASSGPFADSNQPQHFGDGTRLSIL.

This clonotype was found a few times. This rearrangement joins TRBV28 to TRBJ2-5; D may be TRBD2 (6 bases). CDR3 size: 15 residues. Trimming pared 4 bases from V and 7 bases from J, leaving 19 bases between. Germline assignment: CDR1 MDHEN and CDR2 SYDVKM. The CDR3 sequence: CASSSPGRGVGTQYF. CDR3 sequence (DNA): TGTGCCAGCAGTTCTCCCGGGCGCGGGGTGGGGACCCAGTACTTC.

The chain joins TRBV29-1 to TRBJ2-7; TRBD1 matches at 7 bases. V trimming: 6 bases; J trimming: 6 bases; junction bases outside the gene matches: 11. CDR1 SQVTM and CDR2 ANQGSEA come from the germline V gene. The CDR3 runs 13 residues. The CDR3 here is CSVVEQGSREQYF. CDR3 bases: TGCAGCGTGGTGGAACAGGGGTCTCGCGAGCAGTACTTC.

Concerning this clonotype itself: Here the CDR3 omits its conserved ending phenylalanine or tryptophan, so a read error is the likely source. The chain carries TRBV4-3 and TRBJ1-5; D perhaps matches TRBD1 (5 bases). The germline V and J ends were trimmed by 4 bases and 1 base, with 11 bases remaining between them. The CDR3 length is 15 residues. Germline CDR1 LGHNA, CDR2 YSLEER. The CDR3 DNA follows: TGCGCCAGCAGCCCCAGGGTTTCAAGCAATCAGCCCCAGCATCTT. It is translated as CASSPRVSSNQPQHL.

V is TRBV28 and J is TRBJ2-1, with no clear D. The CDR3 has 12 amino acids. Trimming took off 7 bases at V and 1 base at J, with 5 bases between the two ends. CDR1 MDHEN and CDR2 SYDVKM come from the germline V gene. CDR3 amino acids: CASIGSYNEQFF. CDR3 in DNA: TGTGCCAGCATCGGGTCCTACAATGAGCAGTTCTTC.

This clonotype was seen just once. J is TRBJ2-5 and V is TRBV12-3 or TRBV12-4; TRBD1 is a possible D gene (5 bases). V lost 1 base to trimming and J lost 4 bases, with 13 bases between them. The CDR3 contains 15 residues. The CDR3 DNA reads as TGTGCCAGCAGTTTAGAGAGAGTTAGGGGAGAGACCCAGTACTTC. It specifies CASSLERVRGETQYF.

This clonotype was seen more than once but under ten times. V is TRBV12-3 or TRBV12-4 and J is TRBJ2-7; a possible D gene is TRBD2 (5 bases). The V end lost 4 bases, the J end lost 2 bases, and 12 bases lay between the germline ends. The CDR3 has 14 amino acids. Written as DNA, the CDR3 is TGTGCCAGCAGTTCCAGTGACGGGACCTACGAGCAGTACTTC. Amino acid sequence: CASSSSDGTYEQYF.

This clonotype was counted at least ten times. CDR3 loop: CASSVGGTDTQYF. In DNA form, the CDR3 reads TGTGCCAGCAGCGTAGGGGGCACAGATACGCAGTATTTT. The chain recombines TRBV9 with TRBJ2-3, with D unresolved. The ends were cut back, 0 bases at V and 1 base at J, with 3 bases in the middle. CDR3 length: 13 residues. Germline V lookup: CDR1 SGDLS, CDR2 YYNGEE.

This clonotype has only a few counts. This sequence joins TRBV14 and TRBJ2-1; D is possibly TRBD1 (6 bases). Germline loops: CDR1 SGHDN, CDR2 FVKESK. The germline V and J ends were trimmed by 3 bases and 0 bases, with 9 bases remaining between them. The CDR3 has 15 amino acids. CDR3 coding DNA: TGTGCCAGCAGCCAGACAGGTTACTCCTACAATGAGCAGTTCTTC. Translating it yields CASSQTGYSYNEQFF.

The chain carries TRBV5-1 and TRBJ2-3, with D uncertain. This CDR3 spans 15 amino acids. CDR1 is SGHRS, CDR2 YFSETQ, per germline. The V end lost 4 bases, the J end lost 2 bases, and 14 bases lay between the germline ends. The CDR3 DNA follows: TGCGCCAGCAGCCGCACCCCAGCAAACACAGATACGCAGTATTTT. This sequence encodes CASSRTPANTDTQYF.

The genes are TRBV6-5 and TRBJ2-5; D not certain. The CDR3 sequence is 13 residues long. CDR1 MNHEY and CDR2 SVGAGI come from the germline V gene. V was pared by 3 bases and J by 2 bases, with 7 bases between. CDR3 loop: CASSYVQQETQYF. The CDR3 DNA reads TGTGCCAGCAGTTATGTACAGCAAGAGACCCAGTACTTC.

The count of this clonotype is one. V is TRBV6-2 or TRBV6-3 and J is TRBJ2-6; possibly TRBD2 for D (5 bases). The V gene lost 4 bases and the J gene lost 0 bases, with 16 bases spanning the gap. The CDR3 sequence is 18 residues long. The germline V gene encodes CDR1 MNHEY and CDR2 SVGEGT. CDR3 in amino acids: CASSSLREYSSGANVLTF. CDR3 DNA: TGTGCCAGCAGTTCCCTGAGGGAGTACAGCTCTGGGGCCAACGTCCTGACTTTC.

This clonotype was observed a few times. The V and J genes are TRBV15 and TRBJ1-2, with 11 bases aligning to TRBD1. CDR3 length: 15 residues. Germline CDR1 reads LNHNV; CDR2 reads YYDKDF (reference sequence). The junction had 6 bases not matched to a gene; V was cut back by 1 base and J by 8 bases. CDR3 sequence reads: CATSRGRTGGEGYTF. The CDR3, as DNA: TGTGCCACCAGCAGAGGACGGACAGGGGGCGAGGGCTACACCTTC.